The subject of this entry is one T cell receptor (beta chain). The antigen is unknown. The CDR3 contains 12 residues. CDR1 DFQATT and CDR2 SNEGSKA come from the germline V gene (reference sequence). V lost 3 bases, J lost 5 bases, and 10 bases lay in between. The sample belongs to a study of T cells in Graves' hyperthyroidism and ophthalmopathy. General observations from the study: Most expanded thyroid clonotypes above 0.001 recurred in blood.

The TCR beta CDR3 regions underwent amplification using RNA transcripts as the source. In the first-round RT-PCR of the TCR CDR3, the HTBI primer set was used. TCRdb ran MiXCR on the multiplex PCR reads and lists one entry per CDR3 protein. The table shows 530,000 or so distinct CDR3 sequences, with around 46% occurring only once. Graves' hyperthyroidism showing no ophthalmopathy progression within 18 months was considered stable. The chain recombines TRBV20-1 with TRBJ2-5, with D tentatively TRBD2 (6 bases). The sample taken for sequencing was peripheral blood or thyroid tissue (not recorded which). The TCR comes from a woman younger than 30 with Graves' hyperthyroidism. In nucleotides, the CDR3 is TGCAGTGCTAGGTCCAGCGGGGAGACCCAGTACTTC. Encoded protein: CSARSSGETQYF.